Listed here are 6 T cell receptor beta chains from one sample, sequenced in a study of cytomegalovirus exposure and HLA in healthy donors (dated by TCRdb to 2016 to 2017). Library prep was done by the immunoSEQ multiplex PCR assay. For the multiplex PCR, a mixture combining 60 forward primers for TCR Vbeta segments and 13 reverse primers for TCR Jbeta segments was used. This immuneACCESS table, as held by TCRdb, lists in-frame sequences with V and J called but not all clones. Of the missing ones, under half trace to an unresolved V gene in checked studies; the others have no known cause. The sample has under 200,000 clones on record, approximately 80% of them singletons. The ten most abundant clones make up approximately 1.4% of the sample. The source material was PBMCs. The receptors come from a man aged 25-40 years in good health and CMV-seronegative.

The chain couples TRBV19 to TRBJ2-7; a possible D gene is TRBD2 (5 bases). From germline, CDR1 is LNHDA and CDR2 SQIVND (reference sequence). This CDR3 has 13 amino acids. The V end was cut by 11 bases, the J end by 0 bases, with 14 bases between. The CDR3: CAASERGSYEQYF. CDR3 sequence (DNA): TGTGCCGCATCCGAACGGGGCTCCTACGAGCAGTACTTC.

The chain combines TRBV6-6 with TRBJ2-1; 8 bases map to TRBD1. J gave up 6 bases and V 5 bases, and 6 bases lay outside the gene matches. Per the germline V gene, CDR1 is MNHNY and CDR2 is SVGAGI (reference sequence). The CDR3 runs 14 residues. CDR3 region: CASSPWDRFNEQFF. CDR3 nucleotides: TGTGCCAGCAGTCCCTGGGACAGGTTCAATGAGCAGTTCTTC.

The chain joins TRBV5-6 to TRBJ2-2; D is unresolved. V was clipped by 2 bases and J by 1 base, with 3 bases between them. The CDR3 runs 13 residues. CDR1 SGHDT and CDR2 YYEEEE come from the germline V gene. The CDR3 sequence is CASSFQNTGELFF. Here the CDR3 DNA reads TGTGCCAGCAGCTTCCAGAACACCGGGGAGCTGTTTTTT.

The chain employs TRBV27 and TRBJ1-5, with D maybe TRBD1 (5 bases). CDR3 size: 13 residues. The germline gives CDR1 MNHEY, CDR2 SMNVEV (reference sequence). V was trimmed by 8 bases and J by 4 bases, leaving 12 bases between them. CDR3 residues: CASGWGGNQPQHF. The CDR3 coding sequence is TGTGCCAGCGGATGGGGCGGAAATCAGCCCCAGCATTTT.

V usage is TRBV18 and J usage is TRBJ2-5; D perhaps matches TRBD1 (6 bases). The end of the DNA is better explained by TRBJ2-7, so the J call may be wrong. The CDR3 is 13 residues long. Per the germline V gene, CDR1 is KGHSH and CDR2 is LQKENI. CDR3 DNA sequence: TGTGCCAGCTCATCGACAGGTTCCTACGAGCAGTACTTC. It translates to CASSSTGSYEQYF.

The chain recombines TRBV7-2 with TRBJ1-5, with a tentative D call TRBD1 (5 bases). Germline V gene sequence: CDR1 SGHTA, CDR2 FQGNSA. Trimming left V 5 bases short and J 4 bases short, with 12 bases between. There are 14 residues in the CDR3. DNA for the CDR3: TGTGCCAGCAGCCCGACGAACAGGAATCAGCCCCAGCATTTT. Translated: CASSPTNRNQPQHF.